The 28 T cell receptor beta chains listed next were all sequenced from one sample in a study of beta chain features in type 1 diabetes. General study points: The study found moderately but significantly shorter TCRB CDR3s in all four CD4+ subsets of Type 1 diabetes patients.

Sequencing targeted expressed TCRB transcripts, as all isolated RNA had been reverse transcribed. Method: immunoSEQ multiplex PCR; TCRdb's copy keeps in-frame clones and lacks some. Of over 200,000 clones in the sample, roughly a tenth are singletons; the top ten hold over 0.015%. These receptors have no identified antigens. Material: naive CD4+ T cells from blood. The receptors were sampled from a man aged 25-45 years with type 1 diabetes.

The V gene is TRBV10-3, the J gene TRBJ2-1; D is unclear. Trimming took off 8 bases at V and 6 bases at J, with 14 bases between the two ends. CDR1 is ENHRY and CDR2 is SYGVKD in the germline V gene. CDR3 length: 13 residues. The CDR3 protein is CAIANETFNEQFF. The CDR3 DNA sequence: TGTGCCATCGCCAATGAAACTTTCAATGAGCAGTTCTTC.

This clone has a handful of counts. This chain joins TRBV12-5 and TRBJ1-1, with D maybe TRBD1 (6 bases). The CDR3 length is 13 residues. V shed 4 bases and J shed 9 bases, with 15 bases lying between them. Germline CDR1 is LGHNT and CDR2 is FRNRAP. As DNA, the CDR3 is TGTGCTAGTGGTTGGGGGCCTAAGAACCAAGCTTTCTTT. Amino acids: CASGWGPKNQAFF.

This clone appeared a few times. This sequence joins TRBV30 and TRBJ1-6; maybe TRBD1 (5 bases). Per the germline V gene, CDR1 is GTSNPN and CDR2 is SVGIG (reference sequence). The CDR3 is 15 residues long. Deletions cut 0 bases from V and 7 bases from J, with 13 bases between. CDR3 nucleotides: TGTGCCTGGAGTGTACCGGGGGGAGGAAATTCACCCCTCCACTTT. It encodes CAWSVPGGGNSPLHF.

This clone was seen only a few times. The rearrangement uses TRBV5-8 and TRBJ1-5, with D possibly matching TRBD1 (6 bases). Germline assignment: CDR1 SGHTS and CDR2 YDEGEE. V lost 2 bases and J lost 6, with 18 bases in between. There are 16 residues in the CDR3. CDR3 DNA: TGTGCCAGCAGCTTCGCCCTGTGGCAGGGGAGTCAGCCCCAGCATTTT. This sequence encodes CASSFALWQGSQPQHF.

This clone has only a few counts. This sequence joins TRBV30 and TRBJ1-4; possible D gene TRBD1, 6 bases. V dropped 4 bases and J dropped 7 bases, with 19 bases sitting between them. The CDR3 extends over 15 amino acids. The germline V gene encodes CDR1 GTSNPN and CDR2 SVGIG (reference sequence). CDR3 sequence: CAWNRGGTSREKLFF. The DNA of the CDR3 is TGTGCCTGGAACCGGGGAGGGACATCGCGTGAAAAACTGTTTTTT.

The chain joins TRBV9 to TRBJ2-7; 7 positions match TRBD1. The CDR3 has 15 amino acids. After removal of 4 bases from V and 3 bases from J, the junction contained 10 bases not matched to a gene. The germline gives CDR1 SGDLS, CDR2 YYNGEE. CDR3 nucleotides: TGTGCCAGCAGCCCGAGACAGGGAACGAGCTACGAGCAGTACTTC. This encodes CASSPRQGTSYEQYF.

This clone was counted only a few times. As DNA, the CDR3 is TGCGCCAGCAGCTTCGCTAGTCACAATGAGCAGTTCTTC. This codes for CASSFASHNEQFF. V usage is TRBV5-1 and J usage is TRBJ2-1; D remains ambiguous. The CDR3 runs to 13 residues. The V gene lost 2 bases and the J gene lost 5 bases, with 8 bases spanning the gap. CDR1 and CDR2 (germline): SGHRS, YFSETQ.

In this sample, this clone turned up a few times. V gene TRBV11-2 combines with J gene TRBJ2-1; 8 bases are a match to TRBD1. After removal of 6 bases from V and 7 bases from J, the junction contained 8 bases not matched to a gene. CDR1 is SGHAT and CDR2 is FQNNGV in the germline V gene. The CDR3 sequence is 14 residues long. CDR3 bases: TGTGCCAGCAGACCCGGACAGGGACCAAATGAGCAGTTCTTC. Translating it yields CASRPGQGPNEQFF.

This chain connects TRBV7-3 to TRBJ2-3, with D possibly TRBD1 on 6 matching bases. The length of the CDR3 is 14 residues. Trimming pared 5 bases from V and 4 bases from J, leaving 13 bases between. The germline gives CDR1 SGHTA, CDR2 FQGTGA. The CDR3 region is CASSLQGGSDTQYF. CDR3 bases: TGTGCCAGCAGCCTACAGGGTGGGTCAGATACGCAGTATTTT. The full variable domain, completed using reference TRBV7-3 and TRBJ2-3, is GAGVSQTPSNKVTEKGKYVELRCDPISGHTALYWYRQSLGQGPEFLIYFQGTGAADDSGLPNDRFFAVRPEGSVSTLKIQRTERGDSAVYLCASSLQGGSDTQYFGPGTRLTVL.

The sample holds a few counts of this clone. This chain uses TRBV9 with TRBJ2-6, with D possibly TRBD1 on 6 matching bases. The CDR3 loop spans 17 amino acids. Trimming stripped 4 bases from V and 1 base from J, with 15 bases between. The germline CDR1 and CDR2 sequences are SGDLS and YYNGEE. CDR3: CASSLSLDRSGANVLTF. CDR3 sequence (DNA): TGTGCCAGCAGCCTCTCCCTGGACAGATCTGGGGCCAACGTCCTGACTTTC.

This clone was counted a few times. V and J are TRBV7-2 and TRBJ2-3; tentatively, D is TRBD2 (6 bases). The CDR3 runs 14 residues. CDR1 and CDR2 from the germline V gene are SGHTA and FQGNSA. The ends were cut back, 1 base at V and 7 bases at J, with 12 bases in the middle. The CDR3 region is CASSLDPGVYTQYF. The CDR3 bases are TGTGCCAGCAGCTTAGACCCGGGGGTTTATACGCAGTATTTT.

The rearrangement joins TRBV7-9 to TRBJ1-4; 9 nucleotides line up with TRBD1. V gave up 10 bases and J gave up 2 bases; unmatched junction bases: 11. The V gene's germline CDR1 is SEHNR and CDR2 FQNEAQ (reference sequence). The CDR3 sequence is 16 residues long. DNA of the CDR3: TGTGCCACCTCTAGGACAGGGGTGGCTACTAATGAAAAACTGTTTTTT. Translated: CATSRTGVATNEKLFF.

This clone was counted only a few times. This sequence joins TRBV29-1 and TRBJ2-6; TRBD1 aligns across 9 bases. V shed 6 bases and J 2 bases; nucleotides not matched to a gene: 11. The germline CDR1 and CDR2 sequences are SQVTM and ANQGSEA. The CDR3 extends over 17 amino acids. CDR3 bases: TGCAGCGTCGAGGGTGGGGACAGGGACCCTGGGGCCAACGTCCTGACTTTC. It codes for CSVEGGDRDPGANVLTF.

In this sample, this clone turned up a few times. The chain employs TRBV19 and TRBJ2-5, with 11 nucleotides matching TRBD1. Germline V gene data show CDR1 as LNHDA and CDR2 as SQIVND (reference sequence). V lost 4 bases to trimming and J lost 4 bases; unmatched junction nucleotides: 5. The CDR3 length is 15 residues. CDR3: CASSRTGTGGETQYF. For the CDR3, the DNA is TGTGCCAGTAGTAGAACCGGGACAGGGGGAGAGACCCAGTACTTC.

The rearrangement joins TRBV18 to TRBJ1-1; D may be TRBD1 (6 bases). There are 16 residues in the CDR3. The germline V and J ends were trimmed by 5 bases and 3 bases, with 19 bases remaining between them. CDR1 and CDR2 from the germline V gene are KGHSH and LQKENI. The CDR3 protein is CASSTSAQGWHTEAFF. CDR3 sequence (DNA): TGTGCCAGCTCAACATCTGCACAGGGATGGCACACTGAAGCTTTCTTT.

The genes are TRBV29-1 and TRBJ2-7; 9 bases agree with TRBD1. CDR3 length: 13 amino acids. V lost 4 bases to trimming and J lost 5 bases; unmatched junction nucleotides: 6. Germline V gives CDR1 SQVTM, CDR2 ANQGSEA. For the CDR3, the DNA is TGCAGCGTTGTGGGACAGGGAATGAACGAGCAGTACTTC. Translation: CSVVGQGMNEQYF.

This chain uses TRBV5-6 with TRBJ1-1; D remains ambiguous. CDR1 and CDR2 from the germline V gene are SGHDT and YYEEEE. The CDR3 is 12 amino acids. Deletions cut 7 bases from V and 8 bases from J, with 15 bases between. The CDR3 bases are TGTGCCAGCGGGCAGACAAGTAAGGAAGCTTTCTTT. It translates to CASGQTSKEAFF.

The table lists this clone with a few counts. This chain joins TRBV11-1 and TRBJ2-1; TRBD2 matches 10 bases. This CDR3 has 16 residues. Germline values: CDR1 SGHAT, CDR2 FQDESV (reference sequence). J was trimmed by 0 bases and V by 5 bases; bases with no gene match: 4. CDR3 sequence reads: CASSGLAVTSYNEQFF. For the CDR3, the DNA is TGTGCCAGCAGCGGACTAGCGGTAACCTCCTACAATGAGCAGTTCTTC.

The rearrangement uses TRBV29-1 and TRBJ2-5, with a tentative D call TRBD1 (6 bases). Germline V gene sequence: CDR1 SQVTM, CDR2 ANQGSEA. CDR3 length: 13 amino acids. V was trimmed by 4 bases and J by 5 bases, leaving 14 bases between them. CDR3 loop: CSVAAGVRETQYF. The CDR3 nucleotides are TGCAGCGTTGCCGCAGGGGTTCGGGAGACCCAGTACTTC.

This clone turned up a few times. The chain joins TRBV5-4 to TRBJ2-5, with 8 bases aligning to TRBD1. Germline V gene sequence: CDR1 SGHNT, CDR2 YYREEE (reference sequence). V trimming: 3 bases; J trimming: 7 bases; junction bases outside the gene matches: 17. The CDR3 sequence is 17 residues long. In nucleotides, the CDR3 is TGTGCCAGCAGCTCCGCCGCGTTAGGACAGGGACTCGGGACCCAGTACTTC. It translates to CASSSAALGQGLGTQYF.

The CDR3, as DNA: TGTGCCAGCAGCTTTGTAGCCGGGAGCTCCTACGAGCAGTACTTC. Encoded protein: CASSFVAGSSYEQYF. V usage is TRBV11-2 and J usage is TRBJ2-7, with D possibly TRBD2 on 6 matching bases. The CDR3 is made up of 15 amino acids. CDR1 is SGHAT and CDR2 is FQNNGV in the germline V gene. The V end was cut by 3 bases, the J end by 0 bases, with 12 bases between.

In its sample, this clone was seen a few times. V is TRBV2 and J is TRBJ1-5; D is uncertain. This CDR3 spans 13 amino acids. V was trimmed by 4 bases and J by 9 bases, leaving 13 bases between them. Germline CDR1 SNHLY, CDR2 FYNNEI. The CDR3 nucleotides read TGTGCCAGCAGTGGCGGGGAGGTATGGCCCCAGCATTTT. Encoded protein: CASSGGEVWPQHF.

The sample holds a few counts of this clone. The chain uses TRBV30 and TRBJ1-5; no firm D call. The germline V gene encodes CDR1 GTSNPN and CDR2 SVGIG (reference sequence). Trimming removed 1 base from V and 5 bases from J, with 9 bases in between. The CDR3 is 13 amino acids. For the CDR3, the DNA is TGTGCCTGGAGTGATAACAGTTATCAGCCCCAGCATTTT. It yields the protein CAWSDNSYQPQHF.

The V and J genes are TRBV2 and TRBJ2-2; 9 bases map to TRBD2. CDR1 is SNHLY, CDR2 FYNNEI, per germline. This CDR3 has 13 amino acids. V was clipped by 7 bases and J by 7 bases; unmatched bases: 4. CDR3 loop: CASNQLAGGELFF. CDR3 sequence (DNA): TGTGCCAGCAACCAACTAGCGGGCGGGGAGCTGTTTTTT.

This clone was counted only a few times. This chain joins TRBV10-3 and TRBJ2-7; D might be TRBD1 (6 bases). The germline V gene has CDR1 ENHRY and CDR2 SYGVKD. The germline V and J ends were trimmed by 6 bases and 2 bases, with 8 bases remaining between them. The CDR3 spans 12 residues. CDR3 bases: TGTGCCATCAGGGGGGCTGCCTACGAGCAGTACTTC. It encodes CAIRGAAYEQYF.

The chain combines TRBV5-1 with TRBJ2-2; 11 bases agree with TRBD2. CDR1 and CDR2 from the germline V gene are SGHRS and YFSETQ. V lost 6 bases to trimming and J lost 4 bases; unmatched junction nucleotides: 2. The length of the CDR3 is 14 residues. The CDR3: CASNLAGGTGELFF. CDR3 DNA: TGCGCCAGCAACCTAGCGGGAGGCACCGGGGAGCTGTTTTTT.

V and J are TRBV7-2 and TRBJ2-1, with no clear D. This CDR3 is built from 12 residues. Trimming took 3 bases from V and 5 from J, leaving 5 bases between them. The V gene's germline CDR1 is SGHTA and CDR2 FQGNSA. As DNA, the CDR3 is TGTGCCAGCAGCTTTCAAAACAATGAGCAGTTCTTC. Its translation is CASSFQNNEQFF.

This clone has just a few counts. J is TRBJ1-2 and V is TRBV4-3, with 8 bases that match TRBD1. J gave up 6 bases and V 1 base, and 7 bases lay outside the gene matches. The CDR3 totals 15 residues. Germline lookup yields CDR1 LGHNA and CDR2 YSLEER. The CDR3 DNA is TGCGCCAGCAGCCAAGGGACAGGGTTAGGTGATGGCTACACCTTC. Its protein is CASSQGTGLGDGYTF.